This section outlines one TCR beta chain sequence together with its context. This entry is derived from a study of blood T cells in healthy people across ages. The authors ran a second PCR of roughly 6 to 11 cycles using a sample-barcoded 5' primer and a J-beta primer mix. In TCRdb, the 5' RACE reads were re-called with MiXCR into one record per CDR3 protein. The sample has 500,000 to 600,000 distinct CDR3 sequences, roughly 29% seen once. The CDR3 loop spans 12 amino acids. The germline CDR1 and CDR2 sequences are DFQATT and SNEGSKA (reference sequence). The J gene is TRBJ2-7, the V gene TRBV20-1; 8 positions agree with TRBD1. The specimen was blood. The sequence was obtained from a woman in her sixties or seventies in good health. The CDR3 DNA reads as TGCAATGCGGGACAGGCGTACTACGAGCAGTACTTC. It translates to CNAGQAYYEQYF.